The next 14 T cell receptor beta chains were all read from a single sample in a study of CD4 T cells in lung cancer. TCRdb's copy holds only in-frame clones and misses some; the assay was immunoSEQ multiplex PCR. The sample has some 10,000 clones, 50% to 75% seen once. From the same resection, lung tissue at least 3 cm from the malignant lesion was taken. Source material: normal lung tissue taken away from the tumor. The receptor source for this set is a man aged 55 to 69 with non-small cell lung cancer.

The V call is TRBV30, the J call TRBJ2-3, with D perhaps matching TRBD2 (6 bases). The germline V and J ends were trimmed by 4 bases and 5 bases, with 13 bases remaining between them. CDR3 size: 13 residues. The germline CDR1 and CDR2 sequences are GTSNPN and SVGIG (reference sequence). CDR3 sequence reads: CAWTRRRGDTQYF. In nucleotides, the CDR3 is TGTGCCTGGACCCGCAGGAGGGGAGATACGCAGTATTTT.

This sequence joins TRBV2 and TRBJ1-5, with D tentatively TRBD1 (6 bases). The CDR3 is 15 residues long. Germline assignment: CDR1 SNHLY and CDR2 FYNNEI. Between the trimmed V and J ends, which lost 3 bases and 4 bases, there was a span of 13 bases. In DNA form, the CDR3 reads TGTGCCAGCAGTGATCAACAGGGCCTAAATCAGCCCCAGCATTTT. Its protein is CASSDQQGLNQPQHF.

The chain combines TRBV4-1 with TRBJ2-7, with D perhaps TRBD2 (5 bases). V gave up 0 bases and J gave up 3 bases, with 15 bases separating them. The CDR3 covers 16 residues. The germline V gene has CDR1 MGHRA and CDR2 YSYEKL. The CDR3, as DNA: TGCGCCAGCAGCCAAGAACCATCGACTACAGTCTACGAGCAGTACTTC. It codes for CASSQEPSTTVYEQYF.

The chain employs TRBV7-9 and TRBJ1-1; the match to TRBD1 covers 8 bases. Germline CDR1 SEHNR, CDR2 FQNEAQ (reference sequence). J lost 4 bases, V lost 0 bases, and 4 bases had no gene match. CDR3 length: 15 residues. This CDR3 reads CASSLARQGPTEAFF. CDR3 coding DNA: TGTGCCAGCAGCTTAGCGCGACAGGGGCCCACTGAAGCTTTCTTT.

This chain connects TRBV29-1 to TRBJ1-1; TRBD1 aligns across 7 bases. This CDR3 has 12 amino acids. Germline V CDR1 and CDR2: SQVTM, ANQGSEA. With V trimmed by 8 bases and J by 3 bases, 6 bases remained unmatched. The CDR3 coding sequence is TGCAGCCTGACAGGGTCGTACACTGAAGCTTTCTTT. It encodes CSLTGSYTEAFF.

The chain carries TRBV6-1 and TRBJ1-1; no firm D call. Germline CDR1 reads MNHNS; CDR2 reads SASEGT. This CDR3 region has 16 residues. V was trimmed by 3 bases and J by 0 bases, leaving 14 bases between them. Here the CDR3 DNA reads TGTGCCAGCAGTGACAGGATGCGGGGTTTGAACACTGAAGCTTTCTTT. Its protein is CASSDRMRGLNTEAFF.

The CDR3 nucleotides are TGTGCCAGCAGCTCAAGATGGGGGACAGGGGTCCTGAACACCGGGGAGCTGTTTTTT. Encoded protein: CASSSRWGTGVLNTGELFF. The rearrangement links TRBV14 to TRBJ2-2; 10 bases are a match to TRBD1. This CDR3 has 19 amino acids. Germline V gene sequence: CDR1 SGHDN, CDR2 FVKESK. V lost 5 bases, J lost 1 base, and 13 bases stayed unmatched.

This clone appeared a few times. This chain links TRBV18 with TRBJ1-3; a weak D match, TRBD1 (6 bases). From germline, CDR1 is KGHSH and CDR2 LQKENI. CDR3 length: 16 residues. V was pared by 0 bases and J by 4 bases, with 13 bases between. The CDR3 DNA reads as TGTGCCAGCTCACCACCCCGCTCAGGGGTCGGAAACACCATATATTTT. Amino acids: CASSPPRSGVGNTIYF. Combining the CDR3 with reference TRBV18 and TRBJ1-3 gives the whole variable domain NAGVMQNPRHLVRRRGQEARLRCSPMKGHSHVYWYRQLPEEGLKFMVYLQKENIIDESGMPKERFSAEFPKEGPSILRIQQVVRGDSAAYFCASSPPRSGVGNTIYFGEGSWLTVV.

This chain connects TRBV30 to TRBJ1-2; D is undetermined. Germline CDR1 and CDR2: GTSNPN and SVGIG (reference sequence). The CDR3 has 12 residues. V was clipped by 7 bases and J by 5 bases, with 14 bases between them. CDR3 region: CASVATSYGYTF. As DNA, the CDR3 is TGTGCCTCCGTCGCGACATCTTATGGCTACACCTTC. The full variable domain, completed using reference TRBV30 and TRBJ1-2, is SQTIHQWPATLVQPVGSPLSLECTVEGTSNPNLYWYRQAAGRGLQLLFYSVGIGQISSEVPQNLSASRPQDRQFILSSKKLLLSDSGFYLCASVATSYGYTFGSGTRLTVV.

Written as DNA, the CDR3 is TGTGCCTGGAGTGGACGACAGAGATATAATTCACCCCTCCACTTT. Translation gives CAWSGRQRYNSPLHF. The J gene is TRBJ1-6, the V gene TRBV30; D is possibly TRBD1 (5 bases). Looked up from germline, CDR1 is GTSNPN and CDR2 is SVGIG (reference sequence). Trimming removed 1 base at V and 4 bases at J, with 11 bases between. The CDR3 consists of 15 residues.

CDR3 loop: CASSISSGRFGELFF. The CDR3 DNA reads TGTGCCAGTAGTATAAGTTCCGGGAGGTTCGGGGAGCTGTTTTTT. The genes are TRBV19 and TRBJ2-2; 7 bases are shared with TRBD2. From germline, CDR1 is LNHDA and CDR2 SQIVND (reference sequence). The CDR3 consists of 15 residues. The V and J ends lost 2 bases and 7 bases, in that order; junction bases with no gene match: 7.

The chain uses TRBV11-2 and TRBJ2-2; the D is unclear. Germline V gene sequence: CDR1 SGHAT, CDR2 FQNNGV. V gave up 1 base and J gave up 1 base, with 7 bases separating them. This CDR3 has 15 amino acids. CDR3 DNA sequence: TGTGCCAGCAGCTTAGCCTATGAGAACACCGGGGAGCTGTTTTTT. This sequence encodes CASSLAYENTGELFF.

CDR3 region: CASRSAWGDEQYF. DNA of the CDR3: TGTGCCAGCAGGTCGGCCTGGGGGGACGAGCAGTACTTC. J is TRBJ2-7 and V is TRBV28; weak D call: TRBD2 (6 bases). Germline V gene lookup returns CDR1 MDHEN and CDR2 SYDVKM. The CDR3 covers 13 residues. V was clipped by 6 bases and J by 5 bases, with 14 bases between them.

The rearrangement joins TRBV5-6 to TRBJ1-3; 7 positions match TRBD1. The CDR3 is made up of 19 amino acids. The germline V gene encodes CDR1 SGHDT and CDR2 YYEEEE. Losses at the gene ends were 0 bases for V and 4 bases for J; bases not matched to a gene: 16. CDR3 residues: CASSLEGPDRNSRGNTIYF. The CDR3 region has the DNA TGTGCCAGCAGCTTGGAAGGTCCGGACAGGAATAGTAGAGGAAACACCATATATTTT.